The following is a TCR beta chain sequence with its context. Its matching antigen is unknown. The CDR3 runs 13 residues. From germline, CDR1 is MDHEN and CDR2 SYDVKM. The V end lost 3 bases, the J end lost 0 bases, and 5 bases lay between the germline ends. PCR employed 60 Vbeta and 13 Jbeta primers. In the study's own analysis: There were tens of millions of unique TCR beta chains by a later count, and approximately 10 million of them were shared. Clones were read by immunoSEQ multiplex PCR, and TCRdb kept only the in-frame ones, dropping some. V, J and clone size reflect that table, while D and trimming were determined from the DNA. Here the sample spans about 150,000 clones, 79% being singletons. This record belongs to a study of cytomegalovirus exposure and HLA in healthy donors. Study overall: HLA-typed donors were the source of approximately 85 million unique TCRs, which an early data release held. Points from the study as a whole: In a later analysis, an Asian-associated ancestry cluster reportedly showed fewer N-insertions than the 666-donor mean.

The receptor was isolated from a woman aged 40 to 55 in good health and CMV-seropositive. J is TRBJ1-1 and V is TRBV28; D unclear. The sample comprised PBMCs. CDR3 region: CASSFFMNTEAFF. The CDR3 DNA is TGTGCCAGCAGTTTTTTCATGAACACTGAAGCTTTCTTT. Drawing the rest from reference TRBV28 and TRBJ1-1, the complete variable domain is DVKVTQSSRYLVKRTGEKVFLECVQDMDHENMFWYRQDPGLGLRLIYFSYDVKMKEKGDIPEGYSVSREKKERFSLILESASTNQTSMYLCASSFFMNTEAFFGQGTRLTVV.